Listed here is a single TCR beta chain. The record originates from a study of blood T cell repertoires in COVID-19. The CDR3 runs to 13 residues. V shed 2 bases and J shed 1 base, with 6 bases lying between them. CDR1 SGHTA and CDR2 FQGNSA come from the germline V gene. Generated by immunoSEQ multiplex PCR, the TCRdb table keeps only in-frame clones and is missing some. The sample yields about 280,000 clones, 90% seen once. This receptor was taken from a young woman with acute COVID-19. The material sequenced was PBMCs or T cells enriched from blood (not recorded which). The rearrangement joins TRBV7-2 to TRBJ2-7, with D perhaps TRBD2 (5 bases). The CDR3 spells CASSLQRSYEQYF. CDR3 DNA: TGTGCCAGCAGCTTACAGCGGTCCTACGAGCAGTACTTC.